A selection of T cell receptor beta chains follows, all from one sample in a study of blood T cell repertoires in COVID-19. The protocol was immunoSEQ multiplex PCR, while the TCRdb copy is restricted to in-frame clones and leaves out a portion. The sample lists about 62,000 clones, roughly 90% occurring once. The source material was peripheral blood. The receptor set was obtained from a woman aged 55-75 years with acute or convalescent COVID-19. The conserved cysteine and the conserved F or W are not part of the CDR3 here.

V	length	CDR3
TRBV7-2	13	ASSLGRVPNEKLF
TRBV19	10	ASRQANQPQH
TRBV6-5	14	ASSSGMGLAKNIQY
TRBV19	14	ASSKSLGLAGDTQY
TRBV6-5	11	ASSWAANEKLF
TRBV6-2/TRBV6-3	16	ASSPSAGDRFNRQPQH
TRBV7-6	15	ASSLAPTGGSGNTIY
TRBV19	10	ASSSGATAQY
TRBV5-4	12	ASSPGGPQETQY
TRBV5-4	13	ASSPGGTLDEKLF
TRBV27	12	ASSYGGGVYGYT
TRBV5-1	13	ASSSSGSSYNEQF
TRBV9	10	ASSVGLGGYT
TRBV6-4	12	ASSVRAGGRELF
TRBV19	16	ASTPNAPYRGPSEKLF
TRBV10-3	10	AISVSTAEAF